The 30 T cell receptor beta chains presented below share a single source sample, sequenced in a study of persistence of HIV-infected CD4 T cells. No antigens are known for them. Sequencing used immunoSEQ version 4 in survey mode. Libraries were prepared by immunoSEQ multiplex PCR; TCRdb keeps only in-frame clonotypes and omits some of them. The sample lists tens of thousands of clones; roughly four fifths were seen once. Stimulation used about 9.2 ug/mL lysate from CMV-infected fibroblasts. CD40L-negative CD69-negative CD45RO-high memory CD4+ T cells were sorted as populations depleted of antigen-responding cells. The sequencing used CD4+ T cells sorted from PBMCs after roughly 18-hour stimulation, collected from a patient who received antiretroviral therapy. Source of these receptors: an adult man with HIV who was CMV-seropositive.

V is TRBV15 and J is TRBJ1-2; D might be TRBD1 (5 bases). Germline V CDR1 and CDR2: LNHNV, YYDKDF (reference sequence). The CDR3 consists of 14 residues. Between the trimmed V and J ends, which lost 5 bases and 8 bases, there was a span of 18 bases. CDR3 protein: CATSSPPGGRGYTF. CDR3 bases: TGTGCCACCAGCTCCCCCCCTGGGGGACGGGGCTACACCTTC. The complete variable domain, with remaining parts taken from reference TRBV15 and TRBJ1-2, reads DAMVIQNPRYQVTQFGKPVTLSCSQTLNHNVMYWYQQKSSQAPKLLFHYYDKDFNNEADTPDNFQSRRPNTSFCFLDIRSPGLGDTAMYLCATSSPPGGRGYTFGSGTRLTVV.

This clone was detected once. The J gene is TRBJ2-3, the V gene TRBV28; 12 bases align to TRBD2. Germline-derived CDR1 and CDR2 are MDHEN and SYDVKM. J was trimmed by 5 bases and V by 5 bases; bases with no gene match: 8. The CDR3 runs 16 residues. The CDR3, as DNA: TGTGCCAGCAGTAGCCACCTAGCGGGGGGGTTAGATACGCAGTATTTT. As protein: CASSSHLAGGLDTQYF.

This chain links TRBV5-1 with TRBJ1-2; tentative D call: TRBD1 (5 bases). V dropped 3 bases and J dropped 6 bases, with 15 bases sitting between them. Per germline, CDR1 SGHRS and CDR2 YFSETQ. The CDR3 totals 14 residues. The CDR3 here is CASSYRTPRDGYTF. CDR3 DNA: TGCGCCAGCAGCTACCGAACTCCCAGGGATGGCTACACCTTC.

V gene TRBV9 combines with J gene TRBJ2-3; perhaps TRBD1 as D (5 bases). V lost 7 bases, J lost 1 base, and 10 bases lay in between. The germline CDR1 and CDR2 sequences are SGDLS and YYNGEE. This CDR3 comprises 13 residues. DNA of the CDR3: TGTGCCAGCCAGGGTAAAGGCACAGATACGCAGTATTTT. Translation: CASQGKGTDTQYF. The full variable domain, completed using reference TRBV9 and TRBJ2-3, is DSGVTQTPKHLITATGQRVTLRCSPRSGDLSVYWYQQSLDQGLQFLIQYYNGEERAKGNILERFSAQQFPDLHSELNLSSLELGDSALYFCASQGKGTDTQYFGPGTRLTVL.

This chain uses TRBV5-1 with TRBJ1-4; D uncertain. The V end lost 5 bases, the J end lost 1 base, and 12 bases lay between the germline ends. This CDR3 spans 15 amino acids. Germline V lookup: CDR1 SGHRS, CDR2 YFSETQ. The CDR3 nucleotides are TGCGCCAGCAGTCTCCGCCTTGGAACTAATGAAAAACTGTTTTTT. This sequence encodes CASSLRLGTNEKLFF.

The CDR3 DNA reads as TGTGCCAGTCACAGGGGGCTCGTAGGACCTGGAAACACCATATATTTT. This translates into CASHRGLVGPGNTIYF. This chain connects TRBV19 to TRBJ1-3; 9 positions match TRBD1. Losses at the gene ends were 8 bases for V and 2 bases for J; bases not matched to a gene: 10. This CDR3 has 16 residues. From germline, CDR1 is LNHDA and CDR2 SQIVND (reference sequence). Full variable domain (remainder filled in from reference TRBV19 and TRBJ1-3): DGGITQSPKYLFRKEGQNVTLSCEQNLNHDAMYWYRQDPGQGLRLIYYSQIVNDFQKGDIAEGYSVSREKKESFPLTVTSAQKNPTAFYLCASHRGLVGPGNTIYFGEGSWLTVV.

In its sample, this clone was seen a few times. The V gene is TRBV28, the J gene TRBJ1-6; the D is unclear. Germline V lookup: CDR1 MDHEN, CDR2 SYDVKM. CDR3 length: 15 amino acids. Trimming removed 8 bases from V and 0 bases from J, with 11 bases in between. In DNA form, the CDR3 reads TGTGCCAGCTGTCGGGGTAGCTCCTATAATTCACCCCTCCACTTT. Amino acid sequence: CASCRGSSYNSPLHF.

This chain joins TRBV28 and TRBJ2-7; D is unresolved. The CDR3 length is 13 residues. CDR1 is MDHEN and CDR2 is SYDVKM in the germline V gene. Deletions cut 7 bases from V and 2 bases from J, with 12 bases between. CDR3 residues: CASNRFNPYEQYF. For the CDR3, the DNA is TGTGCCAGCAATCGGTTTAATCCCTACGAGCAGTACTTC.

This rearrangement joins TRBV9 to TRBJ2-1, with D perhaps TRBD1 (6 bases). The CDR3 has 16 amino acids. The germline CDR1 and CDR2 sequences are SGDLS and YYNGEE. V shed 4 bases and J shed 4 bases, with 18 bases lying between them. CDR3 sequence: CASSPPMWDKYNEQFF. The CDR3 bases are TGTGCCAGCAGCCCCCCCATGTGGGACAAATACAATGAGCAGTTCTTC. The complete variable domain, with remaining parts taken from reference TRBV9 and TRBJ2-1, reads DSGVTQTPKHLITATGQRVTLRCSPRSGDLSVYWYQQSLDQGLQFLIQYYNGEERAKGNILERFSAQQFPDLHSELNLSSLELGDSALYFCASSPPMWDKYNEQFFGPGTRLTVL.

This rearrangement joins TRBV29-1 to TRBJ1-2; D is unclear. The CDR3 length is 14 residues. CDR1 is SQVTM and CDR2 is ANQGSEA in the germline V gene. V was shortened by 3 bases and J by 3 bases, with 14 bases between the two germline ends. CDR3 region: CSVDGLPSYYGYTF. The DNA for the CDR3 is TGCAGCGTTGATGGACTGCCCTCTTACTATGGCTACACCTTC.

The chain employs TRBV6-4 and TRBJ1-1; D ambiguous. This CDR3 has 14 residues. The germline CDR1 and CDR2 sequences are MRHNA and SNTAGT. V shed 3 bases and J shed 1 base, with 9 bases lying between them. CDR3 sequence (DNA): TGTGCCAGCAGTGAGGTTATTTGGAACACTGAAGCTTTCTTT. It yields the protein CASSEVIWNTEAFF.

The chain couples TRBV28 to TRBJ2-6; perhaps TRBD2 as D (6 bases). Per germline, CDR1 MDHEN and CDR2 SYDVKM. Trimming removed 5 bases at V and 3 bases at J, with 20 bases between. This CDR3 region has 18 residues. This CDR3 is CASSTTGGRPLGANVLTF. Here the CDR3 DNA reads TGTGCCAGCAGTACAACAGGTGGGAGGCCTCTTGGGGCCAACGTCCTGACTTTC.

The J gene is TRBJ1-5, the V gene TRBV6-2 or TRBV6-3, with a tentative D call TRBD1 (6 bases). CDR3 length: 17 residues. V was cut by 0 bases and J by 7 bases, with 19 bases left in between. The germline V gene has CDR1 MNHEY and CDR2 SVGEGT. The CDR3 loop reads CASSYSSKGGNRQPQHF. The CDR3 DNA is TGTGCCAGCAGTTACTCGTCAAAGGGGGGAAACAGGCAGCCCCAGCATTTT.

This clone came up once. This chain uses TRBV18 with TRBJ2-2, with 7 bases matching TRBD1. CDR1 KGHSH and CDR2 LQKENI come from the germline V gene. The CDR3 is 14 residues long. V was clipped by 0 bases and J by 8 bases; unmatched bases: 3. The CDR3 DNA is TGTGCCAGCTCACCACCGAGGGGGCCTGGGGAGCTGTTTTTT. This encodes CASSPPRGPGELFF.

This chain uses TRBV3-1 (or the pseudogene TRBV3-2) with TRBJ1-1; TRBD1 matches 9 bases. Germline CDR1 LGHDT, CDR2 YNNKEL (reference sequence). This CDR3 is built from 14 residues. Trimming took 3 bases from V and 6 from J; bases not matched to a gene: 5. CDR3 protein: CASSHGQGFPEAFF. CDR3 nucleotides: TGTGCCAGCAGCCACGGACAGGGGTTCCCTGAAGCTTTCTTT.

The rearrangement joins TRBV18 to TRBJ1-4; TRBD1 aligns across 9 bases. This CDR3 contains 15 residues. Germline-derived CDR1 and CDR2 are KGHSH and LQKENI. Germline trimming cut 3 bases from V and 5 bases from J; bases unmatched to any gene: 4. CDR3 sequence reads: CASSPVGTGNEKLFF. The CDR3 DNA reads TGTGCCAGCTCACCTGTCGGGACAGGGAATGAAAAACTGTTTTTT.

The gene calls are TRBV5-5 and TRBJ1-1, with TRBD1 matching over 7 bases. The V gene's germline CDR1 is SGHKS and CDR2 YYEKEE (reference sequence). This CDR3 comprises 15 residues. Trimming took 4 bases from V and 1 from J; bases not matched to a gene: 7. CDR3 DNA sequence: TGTGCCAGCAGCCAAGGGACAGCCCCGAACACTGAAGCTTTCTTT. Translating it yields CASSQGTAPNTEAFF.

This sequence joins TRBV28 and TRBJ1-1, with D hard to call. In germline, CDR1 is MDHEN, CDR2 SYDVKM. V was pared by 4 bases and J by 4 bases, with 10 bases between. The CDR3 totals 13 residues. The CDR3 region has the DNA TGTGCCAGCAGTTCTCCCGAATCCACTGAAGCTTTCTTT. Translated: CASSSPESTEAFF.

This clone has only one observation. V usage is TRBV15 and J usage is TRBJ2-7; unclear D gene. CDR1 and CDR2 (germline): LNHNV, YYDKDF (reference sequence). The CDR3 has 12 amino acids. V lost 5 bases and J 7 bases, leaving 12 bases between the germline ends. The chain's CDR3 is CATSWLWKEQYF. Here the CDR3 DNA reads TGTGCCACCAGCTGGCTCTGGAAGGAGCAGTACTTC. Supplemented by reference TRBV15 and TRBJ2-7, the full variable domain reads DAMVIQNPRYQVTQFGKPVTLSCSQTLNHNVMYWYQQKSSQAPKLLFHYYDKDFNNEADTPDNFQSRRPNTSFCFLDIRSPGLGDTAMYLCATSWLWKEQYFGPGTRLTVT.

V is TRBV7-2 and J is TRBJ2-7; perhaps TRBD1 as D (5 bases). The CDR3 runs 15 residues. Trimming removed 2 bases from V and 3 bases from J, with 14 bases in between. CDR1 SGHTA and CDR2 FQGNSA come from the germline V gene. The DNA of the CDR3 is TGTGCCAGCAGCTTAACGGGTAATCAGGGCTACGAGCAGTACTTC. Its translation: CASSLTGNQGYEQYF.

This sequence joins TRBV5-1 and TRBJ2-1; unclear D gene. The CDR3 loop spans 13 amino acids. The germline V gene has CDR1 SGHRS and CDR2 YFSETQ. The V end was cut by 2 bases, the J end by 5 bases, with 8 bases between. CDR3 bases: TGCGCCAGCAGCTTTTTCTCTAACAATGAGCAGTTCTTC. This encodes CASSFFSNNEQFF.

A single count supports this clone. This chain connects TRBV5-4 to TRBJ1-3; no reliable D call. The length of the CDR3 is 17 residues. Trimming removed 4 bases from V and 4 bases from J, with 21 bases in between. The V gene's germline CDR1 is SGHNT and CDR2 YYREEE (reference sequence). This chain's CDR3 is CASSPQLRGGQGNTIYF. CDR3 sequence (DNA): TGTGCCAGCAGCCCCCAACTCCGGGGAGGGCAAGGAAACACCATATATTTT.

This sequence joins TRBV10-3 and TRBJ2-7; 10 bases agree with TRBD1. CDR3 size: 13 residues. Germline-derived CDR1 and CDR2 are ENHRY and SYGVKD. Trimming at V came to 4 bases and at J to 6 bases, leaving 3 bases not matched to a gene. The chain's CDR3 is CAISVGTGAEQYF. CDR3 DNA sequence: TGTGCCATCAGTGTAGGGACAGGGGCCGAGCAGTACTTC.

This chain uses TRBV27 with TRBJ1-1; D is undetermined. The CDR3 is made up of 13 amino acids. Germline assignment: CDR1 MNHEY and CDR2 SMNVEV (reference sequence). The V gene lost 2 bases and the J gene lost 4 bases, with 8 bases spanning the gap. CDR3: CASSLGWSTEAFF. CDR3 in DNA: TGTGCCAGCAGTTTAGGCTGGAGCACTGAAGCTTTCTTT.

This chain joins TRBV3-1 (or the pseudogene TRBV3-2) and TRBJ1-1; D is unclear. CDR3 length: 14 residues. Trimming removed 2 bases at V and 1 base at J, with 8 bases between. CDR1 and CDR2 (germline): LGHDT, YNNKEL (reference sequence). This chain's CDR3 is CASSQWVGNTEAFF. DNA of the CDR3: TGTGCCAGCAGCCAATGGGTGGGGAACACTGAAGCTTTCTTT.

This clone was detected only a few times. J is TRBJ1-2 and V is TRBV28; D unresolved. Trimming removed 2 bases at V and 3 bases at J, with 7 bases between. There are 13 residues in the CDR3. Germline V gives CDR1 MDHEN, CDR2 SYDVKM. The CDR3: CASSLQRDYGYTF. DNA of the CDR3: TGTGCCAGCAGTTTACAGCGAGACTATGGCTACACCTTC.

The chain has TRBV5-1 and TRBJ1-6, with no clear D. The germline V gene has CDR1 SGHRS and CDR2 YFSETQ. The CDR3 runs 15 residues. V was cut by 3 bases and J by 4 bases, with 11 bases left in between. In DNA, the CDR3 is TGCGCCAGCAGCTACCTGTCCGCGTATAATTCACCCCTCCACTTT. This gives the protein CASSYLSAYNSPLHF.

This clone has more than one count but fewer than ten. The chain is built from TRBV12-3 or TRBV12-4 and TRBJ1-5; D call uncertain. This CDR3 is built from 13 residues. Deletions cut 1 base from V and 3 bases from J, with 4 bases between. As DNA, the CDR3 is TGTGCCAGCAGTTTAGGACACAATCAGCCCCAGCATTTT. Its translation: CASSLGHNQPQHF.

The CDR3 loop reads CASSQLGHLQETQYF. In nucleotides, the CDR3 is TGTGCCAGCAGCCAACTGGGACACCTGCAAGAGACCCAGTACTTC. The rearrangement links TRBV14 to TRBJ2-5; D possibly corresponds to TRBD1 (6 bases). Looked up from germline, CDR1 is SGHDN and CDR2 is FVKESK. Trimming pared 2 bases from V and 2 bases from J, leaving 12 bases between. The CDR3 is 15 amino acids.

CDR3: CASSLNRISSYNEQFF. The CDR3 DNA reads TGTGCCAGCAGTTTAAACAGGATTAGCTCCTACAATGAGCAGTTCTTC. This sequence joins TRBV27 and TRBJ2-1; D may be TRBD1 (5 bases). The length of the CDR3 is 16 residues. Germline V gene data show CDR1 as MNHEY and CDR2 as SMNVEV (reference sequence). The V and J ends lost 2 bases and 0 bases respectively, with 11 bases between them.